Sequencing of this T cell receptor (beta chain) was carried out in a study of human T cells and chemical hapten exposure. Looking at the study overall: Small pooled library volume differences chiefly drove per-sample TCR yield variation.

V gave up 0 bases and J gave up 4 bases; unmatched junction bases: 5. This CDR3 spans 15 amino acids. The germline V gene has CDR1 SGHNT and CDR2 YYREEE (reference sequence). One entry per CDR3 protein results from TCRdb running MiXCR on the RACE reads. This table holds tens of thousands of distinct CDR3 sequences, around 9.6% found once. Time point here: patch test 2, 6 weeks after DPC sensitization. Treatment denoted: therapeutic diphenylcyclopropenone sensitization with weekly scalp DPC. Staff drew blood before applying each patch test. Extraction of total RNA was performed on unfractionated whole blood. This clonotype was detected ten times or more.

The source was whole blood, collected in connection with sensitization to the hapten diphenylcyclopropenone (DPC). The TCR sequence derives from a woman under 40 with alopecia areata. Some clones in this sample may be carry-over from other donors' samples. The chain is built from TRBV5-4 and TRBJ2-5, with 8 bases fitting TRBD1. The CDR3 loop reads CASSLGQGSAETQYF. The CDR3 DNA reads TGTGCCAGCAGCTTGGGACAGGGGAGTGCAGAGACCCAGTACTTC.